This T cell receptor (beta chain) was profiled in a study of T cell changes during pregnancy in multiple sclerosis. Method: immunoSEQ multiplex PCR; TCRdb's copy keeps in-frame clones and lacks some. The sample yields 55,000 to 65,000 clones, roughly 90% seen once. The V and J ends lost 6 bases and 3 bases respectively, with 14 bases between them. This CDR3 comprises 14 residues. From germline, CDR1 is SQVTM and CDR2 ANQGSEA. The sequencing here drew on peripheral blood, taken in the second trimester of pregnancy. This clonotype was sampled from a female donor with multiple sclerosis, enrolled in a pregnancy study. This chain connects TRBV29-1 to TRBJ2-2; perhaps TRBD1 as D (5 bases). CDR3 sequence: CSVRRVVDTGELFF. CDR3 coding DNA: TGCAGCGTCCGCAGGGTGGTGGACACCGGGGAGCTGTTTTTT.